The 9 T cell receptor beta chains below all came from one sample that was sequenced in a study of response to subunit inactivated influenza vaccine. A single record per CDR3 protein comes from TCRdb applying MiXCR to the RT-PCR reads. The sample yields more than 450,000 distinct CDR3 sequences, 10% to 12% seen once. Separately, the same data were catalogued under a study of T cells expressing NK-cell markers. From that paper: TCR beta libraries carry UMIs added by 5'RACE template switching.

Material: PBMCs from blood, obtained on the day of vaccination. These receptors originate from a middle-aged man who received an inactivated influenza vaccine.

This clonotype has just a few counts. The chain combines TRBV11-2 with TRBJ1-1; D is undetermined. Germline CDR1 is SGHAT and CDR2 is FQNNGV. The CDR3 spans 12 residues. Trimming left V 4 bases short and J 4 bases short, with 7 bases between. CDR3 loop: CASSWAFTEAFF. The CDR3, as DNA: TGTGCCAGCAGCTGGGCCTTCACTGAAGCTTTCTTT.

This clonotype was seen a handful of times. The chain links TRBV12-3 or TRBV12-4 to TRBJ2-7, with a tentative D call TRBD1 (5 bases). The V gene lost 1 base and the J gene lost 3 bases, with 10 bases spanning the gap. This CDR3 contains 14 residues. The CDR3, as DNA: TGTGCCAGCAGTTTAGATGGGGCGAACTACGAGCAGTACTTC. Translated, it gives CASSLDGANYEQYF.

The chain is built from TRBV5-1 and TRBJ2-5, with 14 bases lining up with TRBD2. Germline V CDR1 and CDR2: SGHRS, YFSETQ. This CDR3 spans 17 amino acids. V gave up 2 bases and J gave up 2 bases; unmatched junction bases: 5. The CDR3 DNA is TGCGCCAGCAGCTTCGGAGGACTAGCGGGAGGTCAAGAGACCCAGTACTTC. Encoded protein: CASSFGGLAGGQETQYF. Variable domain in full (rest from reference TRBV5-1 and TRBJ2-5): KAGVTQTPRYLIKTRGQQVTLSCSPISGHRSVSWYQQTPGQGLQFLFEYFSETQRNKGNFPGRFSGRQFSNSRSEMNVSTLELGDSALYLCASSFGGLAGGQETQYFGPGTRLLVL.

This clonotype occurred a few times. CDR3 loop: CASSLLQTGQMTQYF. The CDR3 region has the DNA TGTGCCAGCAGCTTACTACAGACAGGGCAAATGACCCAGTACTTC. This chain connects TRBV7-9 to TRBJ2-5, with 7 positions matching TRBD1. This CDR3 contains 15 residues. V shed 2 bases and J 7 bases; nucleotides not matched to a gene: 10. From germline, CDR1 is SEHNR and CDR2 FQNEAQ (reference sequence).

The V call is TRBV18, the J call TRBJ2-7; a possible D gene is TRBD1 (6 bases). The germline V gene encodes CDR1 KGHSH and CDR2 LQKENI. The CDR3 sequence is 17 residues long. Trimming took off 4 bases at V and 2 bases at J, with 21 bases between the two ends. The CDR3 sequence is CASSRGPKGEFTYEQYF. CDR3 DNA: TGTGCCAGCTCACGGGGGCCGAAGGGGGAATTTACCTACGAGCAGTACTTC.

V and J are TRBV5-1 and TRBJ2-1; TRBD1 might be the D (5 bases). The ends were cut back, 1 base at V and 8 bases at J, with 10 bases in the middle. Germline V gene sequence: CDR1 SGHRS, CDR2 YFSETQ. This CDR3 has 13 residues. CDR3 bases: TGCGCCAGCAGCTTGCCCACAGGTCATGAGCAGTTCTTC. Its protein product is CASSLPTGHEQFF.

This clonotype has at least ten counts. The chain uses TRBV24-1 and TRBJ1-1, with 8 bases identical to TRBD1. The CDR3 contains 13 residues. The germline V gene has CDR1 KGHDR and CDR2 SFDVKD. The junction had 1 base not matched to a gene; V was cut back by 7 bases and J by 1 base. DNA for the CDR3: TGTGCCACCAGAGACAGGGGGAACACTGAAGCTTTCTTT. Protein product: CATRDRGNTEAFF.

This clonotype came up a few times. J is TRBJ1-5 and V is TRBV15; D is uncertain. The CDR3 contains 15 residues. Trimming left V 8 bases short and J 1 base short, with 15 bases between. CDR1 and CDR2 (germline): LNHNV, YYDKDF (reference sequence). The CDR3 spells CATGLNPASNQPQHF. In DNA form, the CDR3 reads TGTGCCACCGGTCTCAACCCGGCGAGCAATCAGCCCCAGCATTTT.

The genes are TRBV5-5 and TRBJ2-4; D not resolved. CDR1 is SGHKS, CDR2 YYEKEE, per germline (reference sequence). There are 14 residues in the CDR3. V was trimmed by 4 bases and J by 8 bases, leaving 16 bases between them. CDR3 sequence reads: CASSPSIPSYIQYF. The CDR3 DNA reads as TGTGCCAGCAGCCCGTCGATCCCCAGTTACATTCAGTACTTC.